The 31 T cell receptor beta chains below all came from one sample that was sequenced in a study of cytomegalovirus exposure and HLA in healthy donors. PCR used 60 Vbeta primers and 13 Jbeta primers. The data were produced by immunoSEQ multiplex PCR, yet TCRdb's version contains in-frame clones alone and is incomplete. The data hold roughly 200,000 clones, with about 77% observed a single time. Sequenced: PBMCs. These receptors were obtained from a woman in her 30s in good health and CMV-seropositive.

V gene TRBV4-1 combines with J gene TRBJ1-3; D is possibly TRBD1 (5 bases). The CDR3 loop spans 18 amino acids. Between the trimmed V and J ends, which lost 4 bases and 0 bases, there was a span of 19 bases. In germline, CDR1 is MGHRA, CDR2 YSYEKL. The CDR3 here is CASSRDPGEVGSGNTIYF. CDR3 coding DNA: TGCGCCAGCAGCCGAGACCCGGGGGAGGTCGGCTCTGGAAACACCATATATTTT.

This clone was detected once. This chain uses TRBV18 with TRBJ1-4, with 8 bases that match TRBD1. The CDR3 extends over 17 amino acids. Germline lookup yields CDR1 KGHSH and CDR2 LQKENI. V was pared by 4 bases and J by 7 bases, with 14 bases of the junction left unmatched. The CDR3 DNA reads TGTGCCAGCTCACGATCACGTCCCGGACAGGGTGGTGAAAAACTGTTTTTT. Protein product: CASSRSRPGQGGEKLFF.

This clone was recorded only once. The identical CDR3 is also encoded by other nucleotide sequences in the sample. The chain carries TRBV18 and TRBJ1-5; 7 bases are a match to TRBD1. The CDR3 contains 13 residues. V trimming: 4 bases; J trimming: 5 bases; junction bases outside the gene matches: 2. The germline gives CDR1 KGHSH, CDR2 LQKENI. CDR3 nucleotide sequence: TGTGCCAGCTCACTAGACAGGGATCAGCCCCAGCATTTT. It translates to CASSLDRDQPQHF.

The chain has TRBV25-1 and TRBJ2-2; D might be TRBD2 (5 bases). The germline V and J ends were trimmed by 3 bases and 6 bases, with 11 bases remaining between them. The CDR3 runs to 14 residues. The germline V gene has CDR1 MGHDK and CDR2 SYGVNS. Here the CDR3 reads CASSDPSTSGELFF. The CDR3 region has the DNA TGTGCCAGCAGTGACCCTAGCACCTCCGGGGAGCTGTTTTTT.

In its sample, this clone was seen many times. The rearrangement joins TRBV5-6 to TRBJ1-2, with TRBD1 matching 9 bases. Germline assignment: CDR1 SGHDT and CDR2 YYEEEE. CDR3 length: 15 residues. Trimming removed 1 base from V and 4 bases from J; junction bases left unmatched: 5. In DNA form, the CDR3 reads TGTGCCAGCAGCTTGTACAGGGGGCATGGCTATGGCTACACCTTC. Translating it yields CASSLYRGHGYGYTF.

V gene TRBV7-8 combines with J gene TRBJ2-7, with D unresolved. The CDR3 totals 12 residues. The V end lost 5 bases, the J end lost 0 bases, and 5 bases lay between the germline ends. Germline lookup yields CDR1 SGHVS and CDR2 FQNEAQ. The CDR3 sequence is CASSPGSYEQYF. CDR3 DNA sequence: TGTGCCAGCAGCCCGGGCTCCTACGAGCAGTACTTC.

This chain connects TRBV4-3 to TRBJ2-7; D is possibly TRBD2 (5 bases). The CDR3 consists of 15 residues. V lost 4 bases and J lost 1, with 14 bases in between. Per germline, CDR1 LGHNA and CDR2 YSLEER. CDR3 sequence: CASSLNGGGSYEQYF. CDR3 coding DNA: TGCGCCAGCAGCCTCAACGGAGGCGGTTCCTACGAGCAGTACTTC.

The V gene is TRBV27, the J gene TRBJ1-2, with D perhaps matching TRBD1 (6 bases). Germline V gives CDR1 MNHEY, CDR2 SMNVEV (reference sequence). V shed 3 bases and J shed 9 bases, with 14 bases lying between them. The CDR3 is 13 amino acids. In DNA form, the CDR3 reads TGTGCCAGCAGTTTTCAGAGACAGGACAGCTACACCTTC. Its protein product is CASSFQRQDSYTF.

The V gene is TRBV5-4, the J gene TRBJ1-1; 8 bases map to TRBD1. The CDR3 is 15 residues long. The V segment lost 0 bases and the J segment 4 bases; nucleotides outside the gene matches: 5. The V gene's germline CDR1 is SGHNT and CDR2 YYREEE (reference sequence). CDR3 region: CASSLGTGRVTEAFF. Written as DNA, the CDR3 is TGTGCCAGCAGCTTGGGGACAGGGAGGGTCACTGAAGCTTTCTTT.

The chain has TRBV4-2 and TRBJ1-5, with TRBD1 matching over 7 bases. Looked up from germline, CDR1 is LGHNA and CDR2 is YNFKEQ. The CDR3 covers 12 residues. V trimming: 5 bases; J trimming: 6 bases; junction bases outside the gene matches: 1. The CDR3 sequence is CASSAGGQPQHF. The CDR3 bases are TGTGCCAGCAGCGCAGGGGGTCAGCCCCAGCATTTT.

The rearrangement joins TRBV4-1 to TRBJ2-3; D gene uncertain. V was shortened by 1 base and J by 1 base, with 6 bases between the two germline ends. CDR3 length: 14 amino acids. CDR1 MGHRA and CDR2 YSYEKL come from the germline V gene. In nucleotides, the CDR3 is TGCGCCAGCAGCCAAGTACACGGCACAGATACGCAGTATTTT. The encoded protein is CASSQVHGTDTQYF.

The chain employs TRBV21-1 and TRBJ1-4; the table names TRBD1, a call not compared with the DNA. TRBV21-1 is annotated as a pseudogene. The CDR3 sequence is 16 residues long. The CDR3 here is CAGSTGGISTNEKLFF. The CDR3 nucleotides read TGTGCCGGTTCTACAGGGGGCATTTCGACTAATGAAAAACTGTTTTTT.

This sequence joins TRBV15 and TRBJ1-2; D is unresolved. Germline CDR1 is LNHNV and CDR2 is YYDKDF (reference sequence). The CDR3 contains 16 residues. The germline V and J ends were trimmed by 1 base and 3 bases, with 15 bases remaining between them. CDR3 in DNA: TGTGCCACCAGCAGAGGAGAGGGTGATATCTACTATGGCTACACCTTC. It yields the protein CATSRGEGDIYYGYTF.

The chain uses TRBV7-3 and TRBJ2-1; 11 bases align to TRBD2. CDR3 length: 17 residues. The trim removed 0 bases at V and 5 bases at J, leaving 6 bases unmatched. Per the germline V gene, CDR1 is SGHTA and CDR2 is FQGTGA. CDR3 protein: CASSLTLTSGVHNEQFF. In DNA form, the CDR3 reads TGTGCCAGCAGCTTAACCCTGACTAGCGGGGTCCACAATGAGCAGTTCTTC.

The V call is TRBV7-2, the J call TRBJ2-7; 9 positions agree with TRBD1. The CDR3 extends over 16 amino acids. Germline CDR1 reads SGHTA; CDR2 reads FQGNSA. With V trimmed by 2 bases and J by 2 bases, 7 bases remained unmatched. CDR3 region: CASSLTTGGAPYEQYF. The CDR3 bases are TGTGCCAGCAGCTTAACTACAGGGGGCGCTCCCTACGAGCAGTACTTC.

This clone was seen more than once but under ten times. V gene TRBV5-1 combines with J gene TRBJ2-4; D is unresolved. This CDR3 has 17 amino acids. Germline CDR1 SGHRS, CDR2 YFSETQ. V gave up 5 bases and J gave up 7 bases, with 25 bases separating them. CDR3 sequence (DNA): TGCGCCAGCAGTCCTGGCTGGGCAAGCCTCCCCCGGAACATTCAGTACTTC. The encoded protein is CASSPGWASLPRNIQYF.

This clone showed up just a few times. The V gene is TRBV30, the J gene TRBJ1-2, with unresolved D. CDR3 length equals 12 residues. Germline CDR1 and CDR2: GTSNPN and SVGIG (reference sequence). Deletions cut 1 base from V and 5 bases from J, with 8 bases between. The CDR3 spells CAWSGDLYGYTF. The CDR3 DNA reads as TGTGCCTGGAGTGGAGACTTGTATGGCTACACCTTC.

This clone was detected once. The chain recombines TRBV7-2 with TRBJ2-5, with 9 bases that match TRBD2. There are 15 residues in the CDR3. Germline V CDR1 and CDR2: SGHTA, FQGNSA. The ends lost 1 base at V and 4 bases at J; junction bases unmatched: 4. CDR3 residues: CASSLDSAGGETQYF. The CDR3 DNA follows: TGTGCCAGCAGCTTAGACTCAGCGGGAGGAGAGACCCAGTACTTC. The full variable domain, with the rest looked up from reference TRBV7-2 and TRBJ2-5, is GAGVSQSPSNKVTEKGKDVELRCDPISGHTALYWYRQSLGQGLEFLIYFQGNSAPDKSGLPSDRFSAERTGGSVSTLTIQRTQQEDSAVYLCASSLDSAGGETQYFGPGTRLLVL.

This clone was detected a few times. This chain connects TRBV27 to TRBJ2-1; 8 bases align to TRBD2. V trimming: 5 bases; J trimming: 8 bases; junction bases outside the gene matches: 17. CDR1 and CDR2 from the germline V gene are MNHEY and SMNVEV (reference sequence). The CDR3 spans 17 residues. CDR3 region: CASSPRVPGLGGDEQFF. CDR3 nucleotide sequence: TGTGCCAGCAGTCCCAGGGTACCGGGACTAGGAGGCGATGAGCAGTTCTTC.

The V gene is TRBV27, the J gene TRBJ1-2; no definite D call. This CDR3 spans 13 amino acids. V was clipped by 8 bases and J by 4 bases, with 14 bases between them. Germline V gives CDR1 MNHEY, CDR2 SMNVEV (reference sequence). The CDR3 nucleotides are TGTGCCAGCCCTTTAATTCCCCTCTATGGCTACACCTTC. Its protein product is CASPLIPLYGYTF.

V is TRBV5-1 and J is TRBJ1-1, with D hard to call. Trimming removed 4 bases at V and 0 bases at J, with 13 bases between. This CDR3 has 15 residues. The germline gives CDR1 SGHRS, CDR2 YFSETQ. CDR3 sequence: CASSKLSQMNTEAFF. The CDR3 nucleotides read TGCGCCAGCAGCAAATTGAGTCAAATGAACACTGAAGCTTTCTTT. Full variable domain (missing parts from reference TRBV5-1 and TRBJ1-1): KAGVTQTPRYLIKTRGQQVTLSCSPISGHRSVSWYQQTPGQGLQFLFEYFSETQRNKGNFPGRFSGRQFSNSRSEMNVSTLELGDSALYLCASSKLSQMNTEAFFGQGTRLTVV.

V and J are TRBV27 and TRBJ2-7, with D unresolved. CDR1 MNHEY and CDR2 SMNVEV come from the germline V gene (reference sequence). The V end lost 0 bases, the J end lost 1 base, and 4 bases lay between the germline ends. CDR3 length: 13 residues. CDR3 nucleotide sequence: TGTGCCAGCAGTTTATCCCCGTCCTACGAGCAGTACTTC. Protein product: CASSLSPSYEQYF.

The rearrangement joins TRBV5-6 to TRBJ1-1; D is undetermined. The germline V gene encodes CDR1 SGHDT and CDR2 YYEEEE. The CDR3 totals 14 residues. V gave up 0 bases and J gave up 1 base, with 7 bases separating them. CDR3 sequence (DNA): TGTGCCAGCAGCTTGGGGTTGCGGAACACTGAAGCTTTCTTT. Translated, it gives CASSLGLRNTEAFF.

A remark on this clone: The sample has other DNA sequences that encode this CDR3 too. The genes are TRBV5-1 and TRBJ1-1, with a weak D call TRBD1 (6 bases). The CDR3 covers 14 residues. Germline V CDR1 and CDR2: SGHRS, YFSETQ. The germline V and J ends were trimmed by 2 bases and 1 base, with 9 bases remaining between them. This CDR3 reads CASSFLGGNTEAFF. The CDR3, as DNA: TGCGCCAGCAGCTTCCTAGGGGGGAACACTGAAGCTTTCTTT.

The chain links TRBV9 to TRBJ1-3; 8 bases line up with TRBD1. CDR3 length: 16 amino acids. Trimming cost V 4 bases and J 5 bases; bases outside gene matches: 11. The germline V gene has CDR1 SGDLS and CDR2 YYNGEE. The CDR3 loop is CASSPRFGDRRNTIYF. CDR3 DNA sequence: TGTGCCAGCAGCCCCCGGTTTGGGGACAGGCGAAACACCATATATTTT.

Comments on this clone: The sample carries other DNA sequences with the same CDR3. The chain uses TRBV9 and TRBJ1-1; D remains unclear. Germline-derived CDR1 and CDR2 are SGDLS and YYNGEE. The length of the CDR3 is 13 residues. Trimming cost V 3 bases and J 1 base, with 7 bases left between them. This CDR3 is CASSASQNTEAFF. The DNA of the CDR3 is TGTGCCAGCAGCGCGAGCCAGAACACTGAAGCTTTCTTT.

The chain combines TRBV2 with TRBJ1-5; tentatively, D is TRBD1 (6 bases). CDR1 SNHLY and CDR2 FYNNEI come from the germline V gene. The germline V and J ends were trimmed by 4 bases and 5 bases, with 12 bases remaining between them. This CDR3 has 14 amino acids. CDR3 DNA sequence: TGTGCCAGCAGTGCCTGGGGGCCCGATCAGCCCCAGCATTTT. Protein: CASSAWGPDQPQHF.

This chain connects TRBV6-5 to TRBJ1-6; D is perhaps TRBD1 (6 bases). The CDR3 consists of 16 residues. V was cut by 2 bases and J by 3 bases, with 11 bases left in between. Germline CDR1 MNHEY, CDR2 SVGAGI. DNA for the CDR3: TGTGCCAGCAGTTACGCAGGGGAAATCTATAATTCACCCCTCCACTTT. Protein sequence: CASSYAGEIYNSPLHF.

V gene TRBV5-4 combines with J gene TRBJ2-1, with 8 bases identical to TRBD2. This CDR3 contains 19 residues. The V gene end was trimmed by 0 bases and the J gene end by 1 base; junction bases not matched to a gene: 12. Germline CDR1 reads SGHNT; CDR2 reads YYREEE (reference sequence). This chain's CDR3 is CASSLARLAGGGSYNEQFF. The CDR3 region has the DNA TGTGCCAGCAGCTTGGCTCGGCTAGCGGGCGGAGGGTCCTACAATGAGCAGTTCTTC.

The V gene is TRBV10-3, the J gene TRBJ2-7; 7 nucleotides agree with TRBD1. Germline V CDR1 and CDR2: ENHRY, SYGVKD. J gave up 0 bases and V 2 bases, and 4 bases lay outside the gene matches. CDR3 length: 15 amino acids. This CDR3 is CAISERTGLSYEQYF. The DNA of the CDR3 is TGTGCCATCAGTGAGAGGACAGGACTCTCCTACGAGCAGTACTTC.

This sequence joins TRBV7-3 and TRBJ1-2, with D perhaps TRBD1 (6 bases). With 5 bases removed from V and 2 bases from J, the gap between germline ends came to 15 bases. The CDR3 length is 15 residues. Germline V gene sequence: CDR1 SGHTA, CDR2 FQGTGA. CDR3: CASSRNRDRNYGYTF. DNA for the CDR3: TGTGCCAGCAGCCGAAACAGGGATCGGAACTATGGCTACACCTTC.